The clone carrying this TCR beta chain was counted only a few times. Its cognate antigen is unknown. The data derive from a study of beta chain features in type 1 diabetes. Study-wide points: Among all four CD4+ subsets, Type 1 diabetes patients had TCRB CDR3s that were moderately but significantly shorter. A PCR bias possibly favoring shorter templates would apply equally to patients and controls.

Only one heparinised blood draw was taken per donor, and its volume averaged about 120 mL. Reverse transcribing all isolated RNA meant expressed TCRB transcripts were sequenced. The table came from immunoSEQ multiplex PCR; TCRdb's copy has only in-frame clones and leaves some out. Of about 360,000 clones detected, roughly an eighth appear once; the ten largest clones hold around 0.015%. Sequenced input: naive CD4+ T cells from blood. The source of this sequence is a man between 18 and 29 years old in good health.

The CDR3 nucleotides read TGCGCCAGCAGCCAGTGGACAGGGAACTATGGCTACACCTTC. Its protein is CASSQWTGNYGYTF. The V call is TRBV4-1, the J call TRBJ1-2; 8 bases match TRBD1. This CDR3 has 14 amino acids. Losses at the gene ends were 3 bases for V and 2 bases for J; bases not matched to a gene: 2. The germline V gene encodes CDR1 MGHRA and CDR2 YSYEKL.